Listed below are T cell receptor beta chains from one sample, sequenced in a study of graft-versus-host responses after intestinal transplantation. No antigen has been identified for these receptors. The repertoire was sequenced with immunoSEQ multiplex PCR; TCRdb's copy has only in-frame clones and lacks some. In the table there are tens of thousands of clones, roughly nine tenths of which are singletons. This sample comprised unstimulated CD8+ T cells sorted from spleen or lymph node cells, obtained before transplant. The receptor source for this set is a human donor who was the organ donor for an intestinal transplant. Each CDR3 is given with its conserved first and last residue. The order of the fields is J gene, clone size, D gene, V gene, CDR3 DNA, CDR3 protein. D genes are given only for firm matches. Only some rows state a clone size, as once, few, many or a class for expanded clones.

TRBJ2-7,-,-,TRBV28,TGTGCCAGCAGTTTAGGACAGTTCCTCCGCTACGAGCAGTACTTC,CASSLGQFLRYEQYF
TRBJ1-5,-,-,TRBV6-1,TGTGCCAGCAGTGAAGTGGGGGGGCGCGGGAGTCAGCCCCAGCATTTT,CASSEVGGRGSQPQHF
TRBJ2-7,-,TRBD2,TRBV6-5,TGTGCCAGCAGACCTGGGACTAGCGAGATCTACGAGCAGTACTTC,CASRPGTSEIYEQYF
TRBJ2-1,-,-,TRBV30,TGTGCCTGGACAAACAGAGGGGGTTACGGTGAGCAGTTCTTC,CAWTNRGGYGEQFF
TRBJ2-7,-,TRBD1,TRBV11-2,TGTGCCAGCAGCTTCGGACAGGGAAACTTCGAGCAGTACTTC,CASSFGQGNFEQYF
TRBJ2-7,-,-,TRBV6-6,TGTGCCAGCAGTCCATTCGAGGGAGGCTCCTACGAGCAGTACTTC,CASSPFEGGSYEQYF
TRBJ1-4,-,-,TRBV10-3,TGTGCCATCAGTGTCAGGGGACGTGAAAAACTGTTTTTT,CAISVRGREKLFF
TRBJ2-7,-,-,TRBV4-1,TGCGCCAGCAGCCAAGCCGGTGACACATACGAGCAGTACTTC,CASSQAGDTYEQYF
TRBJ2-1,-,TRBD2,TRBV4-3,TGCGCCAGCAGCCAAGACCGAGGGAGGGTCCGGGGTGAGCAGTTCTTC,CASSQDRGRVRGEQFF
TRBJ2-5,-,-,TRBV7-9,TGTGCCAGCAGCTCGCCAAGGGAGGAAGGGGAGACCCAGTACTTC,CASSSPREEGETQYF
TRBJ2-7,-,TRBD2,TRBV27,TGTGCCAGCAGTTTAAGGTGTGACGGACTAGCGTTCGGGCAGTACTTC,CASSLRCDGLAFGQYF
TRBJ2-7,-,TRBD2,TRBV12-5,TGTGCTAGTGGTTTGGCCCGACTAGCCCCCATGTGCGAGCAGTACTTC,CASGLARLAPMCEQYF
TRBJ2-1,once,-,TRBV28,TGTGCCAGCTGCGAGCCCCGGGGCTCCTACAATGAGCAGTTCTTC,CASCEPRGSYNEQFF
TRBJ2-7,-,TRBD1,TRBV7-9,TGTGCCAGCAGCTTAACAGGGGGCTACGAGCAGTACTTC,CASSLTGGYEQYF
TRBJ2-7,-,-,TRBV5-8,TGTGCCAGCAGCCATTACGAGCAGTACTTC,CASSHYEQYF
TRBJ2-3,-,TRBD2,TRBV5-1,TGCGCCAGCAGCTTCGTGACTAGCCCTTCCCTAGATACGCAGTATTTT,CASSFVTSPSLDTQYF
TRBJ2-3,once,TRBD2,TRBV29-1,TGCAGCGTTGTAGCGGGATCCCCAGATACGCAGTATTTT,CSVVAGSPDTQYF
TRBJ1-3,-,TRBD1,TRBV5-1,TGCGCCAGCAGCTCAACAGGGGCCGGAAACACCATATATTTT,CASSSTGAGNTIYF
TRBJ1-1,-,-,TRBV19,TGTGCCAGTAGTATAGCCTACTGGAGTCCGAGGTGGGCTTTCTTT,CASSIAYWSPRWAFF
TRBJ1-6,-,TRBD1,TRBV2,TGTGCCAGCAGTGGACAGGGTATTTCCGATAATTCACCCCTCCACTTT,CASSGQGISDNSPLHF
TRBJ2-7,-,-,TRBV30,TGTGCCTGGAGTGTACTACGATCAATCCGACAGGGACTCTCCTACGAGCAGTACTTC,CAWSVLRSIRQGLSYEQYF
TRBJ2-1,-,-,TRBV4-1,TGCGCCAGCAGCCAAGACCTTATCGGTGATGAGCAGTTCTTC,CASSQDLIGDEQFF
TRBJ2-5,once,TRBD1,TRBV6-5,TGTGCCAGCAGATCTGGACAGGGTGAGCAAGAGACCCAGTACTTC,CASRSGQGEQETQYF
TRBJ1-1,-,-,TRBV7-2,TGTGCCAGCAGCTCGGGACAAGAATTTGAAGCTTTCTTT,CASSSGQEFEAFF
TRBJ2-7,-,TRBD1,TRBV29-1,TGCAGCGTCTCTGGACAGGGGAATTACTACGAGCAGTACTTC,CSVSGQGNYYEQYF
TRBJ1-1,-,-,TRBV29-1,TGCAGCGTTGTGGGTCTCGGGGAGAGGTCGGGCACTGAAGCTTTCTTT,CSVVGLGERSGTEAFF
TRBJ1-3,-,TRBD1,TRBV28,TGTGCCAGCAGCCACAGGGGGCTTGTTGGAAACACCATATATTTT,CASSHRGLVGNTIYF
TRBJ2-1,-,-,TRBV28,TGTGCCAGCAGTCCCTATTCCGCTCGGCTAGCTAATAACAATGAGCAGTTCTTC,CASSPYSARLANNNEQFF
TRBJ2-3,once,-,TRBV29-1,TGCAGCGTTGAAGATAATAGCGATACGCAGTATTTT,CSVEDNSDTQYF
TRBJ2-7,-,-,TRBV5-6,TGTGCCAGCAGCTTGCTTACTAAAGCCTACGAGCAGTACTTC,CASSLLTKAYEQYF
TRBJ1-5,-,TRBD1,TRBV18,TGTGCCAGCTCACCACACCGGGACAGGTGTACTAGCGGCAATCAGCCCCAGCATTTT,CASSPHRDRCTSGNQPQHF
TRBJ2-1,-,TRBD2,TRBV2,TGTGCCAGCAGCGACGGGACTAGCGGGAGTAATGAGCAGTTCTTC,CASSDGTSGSNEQFF
TRBJ1-2,-,-,TRBV20-1,TGCAGGGCCTTCTATGGCTACACCTTC,CRAFYGYTF
TRBJ2-1,-,TRBD2,TRBV27,TGTGCCAGCAGTTCGGGACTAGCGGGAGACAGGCAGTTCTTC,CASSSGLAGDRQFF